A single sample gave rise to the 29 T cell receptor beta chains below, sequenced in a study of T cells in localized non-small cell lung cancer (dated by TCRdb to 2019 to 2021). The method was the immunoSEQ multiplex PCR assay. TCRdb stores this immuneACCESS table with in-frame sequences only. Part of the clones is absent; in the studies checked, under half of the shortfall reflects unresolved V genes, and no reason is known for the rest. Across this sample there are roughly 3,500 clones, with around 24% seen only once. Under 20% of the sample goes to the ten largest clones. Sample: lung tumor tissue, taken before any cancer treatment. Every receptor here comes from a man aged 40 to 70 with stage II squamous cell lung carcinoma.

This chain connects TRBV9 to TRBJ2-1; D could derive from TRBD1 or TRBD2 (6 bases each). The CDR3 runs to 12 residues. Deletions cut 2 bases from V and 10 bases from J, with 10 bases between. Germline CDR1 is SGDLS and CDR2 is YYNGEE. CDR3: CASSVVGGEQFF. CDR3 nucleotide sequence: TGTGCCAGCAGCGTCGTAGGGGGGGAGCAGTTCTTC. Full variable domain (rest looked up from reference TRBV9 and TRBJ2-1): DSGVTQTPKHLITATGQRVTLRCSPRSGDLSVYWYQQSLDQGLQFLIQYYNGEERAKGNILERFSAQQFPDLHSELNLSSLELGDSALYFCASSVVGGEQFFGPGTRLTVL.

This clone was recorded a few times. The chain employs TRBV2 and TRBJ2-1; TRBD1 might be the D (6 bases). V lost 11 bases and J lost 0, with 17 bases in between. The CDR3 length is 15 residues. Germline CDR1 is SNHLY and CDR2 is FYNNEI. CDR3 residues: CASHPGTSSYNEQFF. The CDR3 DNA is TGTGCCTCCCACCCGGGGACAAGCTCCTACAATGAGCAGTTCTTC.

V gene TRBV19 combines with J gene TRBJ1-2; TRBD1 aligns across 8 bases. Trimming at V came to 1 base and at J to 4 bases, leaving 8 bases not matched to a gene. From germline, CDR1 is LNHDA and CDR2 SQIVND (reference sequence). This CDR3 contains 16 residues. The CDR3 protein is CASSIGGTGVPYGYTF. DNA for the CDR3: TGTGCCAGTAGTATAGGCGGGACAGGAGTACCCTATGGCTACACCTTC.

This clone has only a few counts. The CDR3 loop reads CASTRAGGYTF. The DNA for the CDR3 is TGTGCCAGCACTCGCGCTGGCGGCTACACCTTC. The chain joins TRBV12-5 to TRBJ1-2; no definite D call. Per the germline V gene, CDR1 is LGHNT and CDR2 is FRNRAP. The CDR3 has 11 residues.

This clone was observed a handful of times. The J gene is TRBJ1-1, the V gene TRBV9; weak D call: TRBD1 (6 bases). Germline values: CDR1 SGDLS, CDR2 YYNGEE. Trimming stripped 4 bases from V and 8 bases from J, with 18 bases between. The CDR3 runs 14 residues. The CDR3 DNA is TGTGCCAGCAGCTCACATACTGGGGGCGCAGAAGCTTTCTTT. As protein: CASSSHTGGAEAFF.

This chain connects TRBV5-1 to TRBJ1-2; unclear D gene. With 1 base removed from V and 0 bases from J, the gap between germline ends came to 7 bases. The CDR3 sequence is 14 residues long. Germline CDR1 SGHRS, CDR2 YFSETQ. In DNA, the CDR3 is TGCGCCAGCAGCTTGACGCACGCTAACTATGGCTACACCTTC. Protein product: CASSLTHANYGYTF.

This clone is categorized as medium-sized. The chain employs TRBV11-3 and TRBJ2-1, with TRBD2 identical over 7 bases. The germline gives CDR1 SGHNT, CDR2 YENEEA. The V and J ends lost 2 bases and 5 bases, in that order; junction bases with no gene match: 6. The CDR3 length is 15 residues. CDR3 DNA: TGTGCCAGCAGCTTATTTAATAGCGGGCACAATGAGCAGTTCTTC. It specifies CASSLFNSGHNEQFF. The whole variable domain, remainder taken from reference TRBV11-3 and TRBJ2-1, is EAGVVQSPRYKIIEKKQPVAFWCNPISGHNTLYWYLQNLGQGPELLIRYENEEAVDDSQLPKDRFSAERLKGVDSTLKIQPAELGDSAVYLCASSLFNSGHNEQFFGPGTRLTVL.

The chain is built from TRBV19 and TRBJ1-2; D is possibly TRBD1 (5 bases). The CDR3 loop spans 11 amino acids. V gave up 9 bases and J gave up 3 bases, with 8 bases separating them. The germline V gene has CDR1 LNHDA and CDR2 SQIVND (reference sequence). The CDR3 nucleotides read TGTGCCAGCCGGGGGGACTATGGCTACACCTTC. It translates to CASRGDYGYTF.

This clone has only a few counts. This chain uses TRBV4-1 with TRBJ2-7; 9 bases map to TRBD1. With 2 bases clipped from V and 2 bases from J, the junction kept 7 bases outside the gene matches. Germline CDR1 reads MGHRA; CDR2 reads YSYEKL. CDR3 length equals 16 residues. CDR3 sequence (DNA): TGCGCCAGCAGCCAATTTTCCGGACAGGGGACCTACGAGCAGTACTTC. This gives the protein CASSQFSGQGTYEQYF.

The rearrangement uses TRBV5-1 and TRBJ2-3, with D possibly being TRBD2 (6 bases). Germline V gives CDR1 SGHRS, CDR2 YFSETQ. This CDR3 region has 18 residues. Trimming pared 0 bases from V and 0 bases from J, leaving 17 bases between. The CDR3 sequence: CASSLGWTNSPSTDTQYF. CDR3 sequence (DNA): TGCGCCAGCAGCTTGGGTTGGACTAACTCCCCTAGCACAGATACGCAGTATTTT.

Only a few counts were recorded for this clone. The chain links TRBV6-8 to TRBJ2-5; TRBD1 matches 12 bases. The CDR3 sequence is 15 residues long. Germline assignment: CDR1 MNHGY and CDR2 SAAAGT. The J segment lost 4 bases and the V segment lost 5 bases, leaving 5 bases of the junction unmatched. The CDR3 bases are TGTGCCAGCAGTGGAGGGGACAGGGGGCGAGAGACCCAGTACTTC. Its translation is CASSGGDRGRETQYF.

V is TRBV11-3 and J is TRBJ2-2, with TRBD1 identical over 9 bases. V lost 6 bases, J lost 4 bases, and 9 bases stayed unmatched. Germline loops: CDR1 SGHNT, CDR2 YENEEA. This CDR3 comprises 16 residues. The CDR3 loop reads CASRFTGGSFTGELFF. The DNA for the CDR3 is TGTGCCAGCAGGTTCACAGGGGGCAGTTTCACCGGGGAGCTGTTTTTT.

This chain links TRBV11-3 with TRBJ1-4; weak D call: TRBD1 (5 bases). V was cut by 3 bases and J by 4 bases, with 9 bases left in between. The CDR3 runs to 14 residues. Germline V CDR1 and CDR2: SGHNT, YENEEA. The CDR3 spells CASSLGLLNEKLFF. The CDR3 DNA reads TGTGCCAGCAGCTTGGGACTGCTTAATGAAAAACTGTTTTTT.

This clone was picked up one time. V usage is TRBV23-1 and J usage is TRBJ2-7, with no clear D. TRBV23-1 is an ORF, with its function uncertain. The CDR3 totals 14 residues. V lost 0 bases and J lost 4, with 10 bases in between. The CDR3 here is CASSQSWGPYEQYF. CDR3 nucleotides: TGCGCCAGCAGTCAATCATGGGGTCCTTACGAGCAGTACTTC.

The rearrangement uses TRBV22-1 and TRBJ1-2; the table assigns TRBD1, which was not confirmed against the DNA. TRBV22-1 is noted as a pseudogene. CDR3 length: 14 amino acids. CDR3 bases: TGTGCCAGCAGCGCACGGGACAGTTTCTATGGCTACACCTTC. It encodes CASSARDSFYGYTF.

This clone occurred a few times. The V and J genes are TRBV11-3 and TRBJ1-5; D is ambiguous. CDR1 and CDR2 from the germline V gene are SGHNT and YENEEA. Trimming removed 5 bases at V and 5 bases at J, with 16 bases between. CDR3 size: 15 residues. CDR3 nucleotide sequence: TGTGCCAGCAGCCCTAAGTACGGGGAGCATCAGCCCCAGCATTTT. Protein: CASSPKYGEHQPQHF.

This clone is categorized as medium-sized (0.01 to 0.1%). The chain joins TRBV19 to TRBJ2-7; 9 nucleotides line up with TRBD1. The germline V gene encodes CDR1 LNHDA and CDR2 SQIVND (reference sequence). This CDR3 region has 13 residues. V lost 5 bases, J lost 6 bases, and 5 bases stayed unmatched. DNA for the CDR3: TGTGCCAGTAGTTTCATGGGACAGGGCGAGCAGTACTTC. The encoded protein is CASSFMGQGEQYF.

Here the CDR3 reads CASSRLEGMNNEQFF. In nucleotides, the CDR3 is TGTGCCAGCTCCCGTCTCGAGGGGATGAACAATGAGCAGTTCTTC. The V call is TRBV18, the J call TRBJ2-1; TRBD1 or TRBD2 may be the D gene (5 bases each). Germline-derived CDR1 and CDR2 are KGHSH and LQKENI. The CDR3 loop spans 15 amino acids. V shed 6 bases and J shed 5 bases, with 17 bases lying between them.

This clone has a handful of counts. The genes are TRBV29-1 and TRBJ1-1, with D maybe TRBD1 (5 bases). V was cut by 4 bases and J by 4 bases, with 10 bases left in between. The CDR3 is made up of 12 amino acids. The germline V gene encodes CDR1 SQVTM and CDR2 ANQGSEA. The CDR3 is CSVVSRATEAFF. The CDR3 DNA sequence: TGCAGCGTTGTCTCCAGGGCCACTGAAGCTTTCTTT.

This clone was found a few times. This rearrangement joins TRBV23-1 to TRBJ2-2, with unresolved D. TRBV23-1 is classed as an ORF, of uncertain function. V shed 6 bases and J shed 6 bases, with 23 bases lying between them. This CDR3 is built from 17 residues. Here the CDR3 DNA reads TGCGCCAGCAGCCAAGATCCCCCGGCTAGGCGATCCGGGGAGCTGTTTTTT. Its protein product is CASSQDPPARRSGELFF.

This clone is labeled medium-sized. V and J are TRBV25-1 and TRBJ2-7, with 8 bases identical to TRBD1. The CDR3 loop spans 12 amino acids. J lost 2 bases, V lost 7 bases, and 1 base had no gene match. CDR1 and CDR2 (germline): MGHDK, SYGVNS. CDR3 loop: CASKGQAYEQYF. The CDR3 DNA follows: TGTGCCAGCAAGGGACAGGCCTACGAGCAGTACTTC.

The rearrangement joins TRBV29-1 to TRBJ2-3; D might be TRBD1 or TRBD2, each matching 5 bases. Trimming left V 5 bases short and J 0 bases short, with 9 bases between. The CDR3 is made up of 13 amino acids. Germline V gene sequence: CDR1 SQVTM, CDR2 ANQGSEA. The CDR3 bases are TGCAGCGTTTGCTGGGACAGCACAGATACGCAGTATTTT. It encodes CSVCWDSTDTQYF.

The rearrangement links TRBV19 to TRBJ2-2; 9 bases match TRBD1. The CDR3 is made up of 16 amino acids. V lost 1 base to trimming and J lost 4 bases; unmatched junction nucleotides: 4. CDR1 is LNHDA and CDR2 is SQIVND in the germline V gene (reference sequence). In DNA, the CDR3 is TGTGCCAGTAGTATAGCCACAGGGGGCTTCACCGGGGAGCTGTTTTTT. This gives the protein CASSIATGGFTGELFF.

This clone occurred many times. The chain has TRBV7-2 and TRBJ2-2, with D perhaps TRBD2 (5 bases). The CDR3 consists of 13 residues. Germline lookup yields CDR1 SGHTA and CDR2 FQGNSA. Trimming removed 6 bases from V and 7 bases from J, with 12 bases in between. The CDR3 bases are TGTGCCAGCAGACTCGGGGTGGGCGGGGAGCTGTTTTTT. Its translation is CASRLGVGGELFF.

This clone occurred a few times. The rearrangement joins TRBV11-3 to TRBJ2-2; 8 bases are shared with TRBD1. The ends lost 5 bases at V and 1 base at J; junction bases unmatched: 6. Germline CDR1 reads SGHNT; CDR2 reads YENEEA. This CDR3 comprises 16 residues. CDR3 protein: CASSPDRGRNTGELFF. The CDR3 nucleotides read TGTGCCAGCAGCCCCGACAGGGGAAGGAACACCGGGGAGCTGTTTTTT.

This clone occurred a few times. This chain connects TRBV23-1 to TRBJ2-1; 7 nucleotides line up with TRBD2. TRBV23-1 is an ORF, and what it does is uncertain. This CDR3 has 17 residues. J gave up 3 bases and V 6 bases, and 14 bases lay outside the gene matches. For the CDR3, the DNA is TGCGCCAGCAGCCAAGATCGAAGTAGCGGGCTCTACAATGAGCAGTTCTTC. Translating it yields CASSQDRSSGLYNEQFF.

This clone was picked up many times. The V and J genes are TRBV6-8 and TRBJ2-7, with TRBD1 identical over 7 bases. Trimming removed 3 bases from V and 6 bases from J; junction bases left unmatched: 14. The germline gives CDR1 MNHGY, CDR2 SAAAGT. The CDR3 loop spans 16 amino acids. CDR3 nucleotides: TGTGCCAGCAGTTATAATCTCCGGGACAGACATACCGAGCAGTACTTC. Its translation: CASSYNLRDRHTEQYF.

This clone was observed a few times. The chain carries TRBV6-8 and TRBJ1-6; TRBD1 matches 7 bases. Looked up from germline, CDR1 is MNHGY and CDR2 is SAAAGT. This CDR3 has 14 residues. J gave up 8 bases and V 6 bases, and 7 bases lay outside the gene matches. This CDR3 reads CASRSGTVDSPLHF. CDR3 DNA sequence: TGTGCCAGCAGGTCTGGGACAGTGGATTCACCCCTCCACTTT.

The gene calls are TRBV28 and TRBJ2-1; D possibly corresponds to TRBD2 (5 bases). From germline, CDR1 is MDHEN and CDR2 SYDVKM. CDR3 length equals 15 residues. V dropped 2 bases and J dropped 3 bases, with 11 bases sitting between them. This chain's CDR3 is CASSLIGADYNEQFF. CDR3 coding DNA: TGTGCCAGCAGTTTAATTGGAGCGGACTACAATGAGCAGTTCTTC.